This TCR beta chain is from a study of T-cell reconstitution after alpha-beta-depleted transplantation in children. The CDR3 totals 13 residues. With 10 bases removed from V and 13 bases from J, the gap between germline ends came to 23 bases. Germline lookup yields CDR1 MDHEN and CDR2 SYDVKM. As it was prepared, the TCRbeta library received unique molecular identifiers. TCRdb re-analysed the PCR reads in MiXCR, keeping a single row per CDR3 protein. Among about 72,000 distinct CDR3 sequences, roughly 6.6% were seen once, and the ten largest hold approximately 2.4%. The TCR originated in a human donor who donated a stem cell graft to a child with acute lymphoblastic leukemia. Material: PBMCs from the stem cell graft donor, obtained from the stem cell graft. The chain combines TRBV28 with TRBJ2-1; perhaps TRBD1 as D (7 bases). CDR3 coding DNA: TGTGCCACCTACAAGGAGGGGGCTAAACCACAGTTCTTC. This encodes CATYKEGAKPQFF.